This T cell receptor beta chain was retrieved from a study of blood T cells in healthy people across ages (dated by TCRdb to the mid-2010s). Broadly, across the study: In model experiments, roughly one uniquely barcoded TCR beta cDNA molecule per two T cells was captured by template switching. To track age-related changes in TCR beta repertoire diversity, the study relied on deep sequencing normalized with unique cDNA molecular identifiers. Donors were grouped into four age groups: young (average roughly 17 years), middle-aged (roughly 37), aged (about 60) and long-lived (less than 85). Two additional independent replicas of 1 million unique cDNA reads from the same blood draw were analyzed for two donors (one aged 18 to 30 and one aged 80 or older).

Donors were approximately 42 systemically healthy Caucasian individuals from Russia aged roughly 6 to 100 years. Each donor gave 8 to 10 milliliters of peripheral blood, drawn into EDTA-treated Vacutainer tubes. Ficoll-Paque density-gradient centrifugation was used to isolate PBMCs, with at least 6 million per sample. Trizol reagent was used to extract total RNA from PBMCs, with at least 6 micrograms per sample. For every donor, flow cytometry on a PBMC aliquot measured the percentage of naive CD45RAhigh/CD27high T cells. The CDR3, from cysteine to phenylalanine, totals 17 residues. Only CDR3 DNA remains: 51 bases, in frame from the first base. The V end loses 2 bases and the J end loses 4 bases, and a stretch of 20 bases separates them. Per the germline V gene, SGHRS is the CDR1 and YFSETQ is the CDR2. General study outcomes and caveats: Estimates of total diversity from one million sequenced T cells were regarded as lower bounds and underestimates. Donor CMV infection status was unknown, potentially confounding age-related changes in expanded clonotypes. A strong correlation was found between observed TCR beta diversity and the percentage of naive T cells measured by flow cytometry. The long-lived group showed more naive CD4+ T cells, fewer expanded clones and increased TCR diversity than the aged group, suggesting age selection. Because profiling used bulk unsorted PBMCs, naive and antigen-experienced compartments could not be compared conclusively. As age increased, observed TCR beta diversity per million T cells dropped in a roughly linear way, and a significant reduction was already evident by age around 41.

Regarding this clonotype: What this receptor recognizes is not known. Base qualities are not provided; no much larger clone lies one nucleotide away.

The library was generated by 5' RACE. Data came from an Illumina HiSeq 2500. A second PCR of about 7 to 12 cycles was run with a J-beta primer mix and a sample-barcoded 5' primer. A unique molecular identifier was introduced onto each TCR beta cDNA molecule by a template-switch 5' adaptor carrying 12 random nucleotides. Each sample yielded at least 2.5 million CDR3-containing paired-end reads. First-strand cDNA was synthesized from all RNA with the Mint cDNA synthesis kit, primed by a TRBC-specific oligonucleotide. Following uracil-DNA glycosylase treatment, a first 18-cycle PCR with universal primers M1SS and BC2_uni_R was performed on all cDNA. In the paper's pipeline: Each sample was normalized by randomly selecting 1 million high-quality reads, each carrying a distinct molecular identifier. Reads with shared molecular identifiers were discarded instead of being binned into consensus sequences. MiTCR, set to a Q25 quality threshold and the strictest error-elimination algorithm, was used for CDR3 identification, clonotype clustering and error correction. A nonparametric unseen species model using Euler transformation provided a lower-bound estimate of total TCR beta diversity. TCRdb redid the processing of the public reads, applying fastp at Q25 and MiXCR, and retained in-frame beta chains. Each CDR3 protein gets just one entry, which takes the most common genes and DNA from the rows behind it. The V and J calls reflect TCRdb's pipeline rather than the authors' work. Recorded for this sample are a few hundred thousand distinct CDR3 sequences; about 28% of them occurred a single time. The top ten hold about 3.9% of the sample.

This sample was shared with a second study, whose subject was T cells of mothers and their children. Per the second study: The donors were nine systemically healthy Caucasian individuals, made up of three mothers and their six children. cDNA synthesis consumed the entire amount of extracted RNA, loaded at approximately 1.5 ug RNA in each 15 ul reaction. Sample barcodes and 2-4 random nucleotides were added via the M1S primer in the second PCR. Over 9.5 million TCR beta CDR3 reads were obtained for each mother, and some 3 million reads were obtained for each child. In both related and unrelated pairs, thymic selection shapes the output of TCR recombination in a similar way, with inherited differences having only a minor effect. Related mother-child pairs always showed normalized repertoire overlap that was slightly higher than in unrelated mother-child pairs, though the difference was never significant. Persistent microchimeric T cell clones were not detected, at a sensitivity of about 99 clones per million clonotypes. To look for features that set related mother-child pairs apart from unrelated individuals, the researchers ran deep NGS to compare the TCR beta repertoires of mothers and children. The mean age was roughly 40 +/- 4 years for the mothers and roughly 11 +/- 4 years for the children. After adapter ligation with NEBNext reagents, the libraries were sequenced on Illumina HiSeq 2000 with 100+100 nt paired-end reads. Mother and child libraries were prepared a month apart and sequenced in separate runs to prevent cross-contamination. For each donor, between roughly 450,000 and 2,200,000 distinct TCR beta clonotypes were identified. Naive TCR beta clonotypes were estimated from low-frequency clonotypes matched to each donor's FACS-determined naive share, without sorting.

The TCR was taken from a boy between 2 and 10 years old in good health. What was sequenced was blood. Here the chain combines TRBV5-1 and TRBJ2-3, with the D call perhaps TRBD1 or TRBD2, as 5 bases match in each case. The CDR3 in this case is CASSFGNGGAGADTQYF. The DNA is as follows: TGCGCCAGCAGCTTTGGCAATGGTGGGGCCGGGGCAGATACGCAGTATTTT.